The 27 T cell receptor beta chains in this list originate from one sample, sequenced in a study of STAT5B mutations in CD4+ large granular lymphocyte leukemia. Sequencing used immunoSEQ multiplex PCR; TCRdb keeps in-frame clones, though not all of them. This sample yields approximately 27,000 clones, of which about 86% are seen a single time; more than 0.25% belongs to the top ten. Sequenced sample: CD4+ T cells from blood buffy coats. These receptor sequences come from a human donor in good health.

V is TRBV11-2 and J is TRBJ1-5; D might be TRBD1 (5 bases). Germline V gene lookup returns CDR1 SGHAT and CDR2 FQNNGV. The CDR3 has 13 residues. The V end was cut by 5 bases, the J end by 6 bases, with 11 bases between. Written as DNA, the CDR3 is TGTGCCAGCAGCGCAGGGTCTGGTCAGCCCCAGCATTTT. Translation gives CASSAGSGQPQHF.

The chain carries TRBV9 and TRBJ1-2; 9 bases are shared with TRBD1. V trimming: 3 bases; J trimming: 2 bases; junction bases outside the gene matches: 5. This CDR3 region has 15 residues. Germline CDR1 and CDR2: SGDLS and YYNGEE. The CDR3 reads CASSALGTGNYGYTF. The CDR3 bases are TGTGCCAGCAGCGCCCTTGGGACAGGGAACTATGGCTACACCTTC.

This rearrangement joins TRBV7-7 to TRBJ2-5; D gene unclear. CDR3 size: 11 residues. V lost 4 bases to trimming and J lost 4 bases, with 4 bases between them. Germline V gives CDR1 SSHAT, CDR2 FNYEAQ (reference sequence). CDR3 amino acids: CASSSGETQYF. CDR3 in DNA: TGTGCCAGCAGCTCGGGAGAGACCCAGTACTTC.

This clone was detected a few times. The gene calls are TRBV19 and TRBJ1-5, with a weak D call TRBD1 (6 bases). Germline CDR1 reads LNHDA; CDR2 reads SQIVND (reference sequence). The V end was cut by 6 bases, the J end by 6 bases, with 21 bases between. The CDR3 spans 16 residues. CDR3 residues: CASSYEQGRAGQPQHF. In DNA, the CDR3 is TGTGCCAGTAGCTACGAACAGGGTAGGGCTGGTCAGCCCCAGCATTTT.

This chain connects TRBV7-9 to TRBJ2-3, with D maybe TRBD1 (5 bases). The germline gives CDR1 SEHNR, CDR2 FQNEAQ (reference sequence). CDR3 length: 15 amino acids. V was shortened by 1 base and J by 0 bases, with 8 bases between the two germline ends. The CDR3 DNA reads as TGTGCCAGCAGCTTAGAGGGGTTTAGCACAGATACGCAGTATTTT. This sequence encodes CASSLEGFSTDTQYF.

This rearrangement joins TRBV4-2 to TRBJ1-3; D gene ambiguous. This CDR3 comprises 16 residues. Trimming shortened V by 2 bases and J by 0 bases, and 11 bases separated the two germline ends. Per germline, CDR1 LGHNA and CDR2 YNFKEQ. The CDR3 nucleotides read TGTGCCAGCAGCCAACAACTCGGAGGCTCTGGAAACACCATATATTTT. This translates into CASSQQLGGSGNTIYF.

CDR3 region: CASSERGQGGDTEAFF. In nucleotides, the CDR3 is TGTGCCAGCAGCGAAAGGGGACAGGGGGGCGATACTGAAGCTTTCTTT. J is TRBJ1-1 and V is TRBV7-9; 11 bases match TRBD1. V trimming: 5 bases; J trimming: 5 bases; junction bases outside the gene matches: 10. Germline lookup yields CDR1 SEHNR and CDR2 FQNEAQ (reference sequence). This CDR3 has 16 amino acids.

This sequence joins TRBV9 and TRBJ1-2; TRBD1 matches at 9 bases. Germline V gives CDR1 SGDLS, CDR2 YYNGEE. The CDR3 spans 15 residues. The J segment lost 8 bases and the V segment lost 4 bases, leaving 12 bases of the junction unmatched. In DNA form, the CDR3 reads TGTGCCAGCAGCTCCCTCCGGGACAGGGTCGGAGGCTACACCTTC. Residues: CASSSLRDRVGGYTF.

The CDR3 region has the DNA TGTGCCAGCAGCACGACCCACAGGGAGGGAGAGACCCAGTACTTC. As protein: CASSTTHREGETQYF. The genes are TRBV7-2 and TRBJ2-5; D perhaps matches TRBD2 (7 bases). The CDR3 has 15 residues. The germline V gene has CDR1 SGHTA and CDR2 FQGNSA. Trimming stripped 5 bases from V and 4 bases from J, with 17 bases between. The full variable domain, rest sourced from reference TRBV7-2 and TRBJ2-5, is GAGVSQSPSNKVTEKGKDVELRCDPISGHTALYWYRQSLGQGLEFLIYFQGNSAPDKSGLPSDRFSAERTGGSVSTLTIQRTQQEDSAVYLCASSTTHREGETQYFGPGTRLLVL.

The CDR3 region has the DNA TGTGCCAGCAGTTCGGGACAGGGCTCCTACGAGCAGTACTTC. This sequence encodes CASSSGQGSYEQYF. This rearrangement joins TRBV6-6 to TRBJ2-7, with 9 bases that match TRBD1. The germline CDR1 and CDR2 sequences are MNHNY and SVGAGI (reference sequence). The trim removed 4 bases at V and 0 bases at J, leaving 1 base unmatched. CDR3 length equals 14 residues.

This chain joins TRBV7-9 and TRBJ1-4; D gene ambiguous. The germline gives CDR1 SEHNR, CDR2 FQNEAQ (reference sequence). This CDR3 spans 14 amino acids. Between the trimmed V and J ends, which lost 5 bases and 4 bases, there was a span of 11 bases. For the CDR3, the DNA is TGTGCCAGCAGCCCCGAAGAGATTAATGAAAAACTGTTTTTT. Translation gives CASSPEEINEKLFF.

The chain carries TRBV15 and TRBJ2-5; 12 nucleotides align to TRBD2. V shed 0 bases and J 5 bases; nucleotides not matched to a gene: 4. Per germline, CDR1 LNHNV and CDR2 YYDKDF (reference sequence). The CDR3 consists of 16 residues. The CDR3 is CATSRELLAGGETQYF. The CDR3 DNA reads as TGTGCCACCAGCAGAGAGCTCCTAGCGGGAGGGGAGACCCAGTACTTC.

The J gene is TRBJ2-5, the V gene TRBV2; 7 bases agree with TRBD1. Germline values: CDR1 SNHLY, CDR2 FYNNEI. This CDR3 is built from 13 residues. V shed 6 bases, J shed 4 bases, and the junction held 5 bases outside the gene matches. This CDR3 is CASRTGIGETQYF. In DNA, the CDR3 is TGTGCCAGCAGGACAGGGATAGGAGAGACCCAGTACTTC. Supplemented by reference TRBV2 and TRBJ2-5, the full variable domain reads EPEVTQTPSHQVTQMGQEVILRCVPISNHLYFYWYRQILGQKVEFLVSFYNNEISEKSEIFDDQFSVERPDGSNFTLKIRSTKLEDSAMYFCASRTGIGETQYFGPGTRLLVL.

J is TRBJ1-3 and V is TRBV30, with no clear D. The CDR3 runs 15 residues. V gave up 0 bases and J gave up 4 bases, with 13 bases separating them. The germline V gene has CDR1 GTSNPN and CDR2 SVGIG (reference sequence). The CDR3 nucleotides read TGTGCCTGGAGTGTAAGGGCCTCAGCGGGAAACACCATATATTTT. It encodes CAWSVRASAGNTIYF.

This clone was found a few times. The rearrangement uses TRBV7-9 and TRBJ1-2; tentative D call: TRBD1 (6 bases). The germline CDR1 and CDR2 sequences are SEHNR and FQNEAQ (reference sequence). The CDR3 has 12 residues. Deletions cut 4 bases from V and 8 bases from J, with 11 bases between. CDR3 loop: CASSSDSYGYTF. In nucleotides, the CDR3 is TGTGCCAGCAGCTCGGACAGCTACGGCTACACCTTC.

This clone appeared a few times. In DNA, the CDR3 is TGTGCCAGCAGCTACAGCCGTTCACCCCTCCACTTT. This sequence encodes CASSYSRSPLHF. V and J are TRBV7-9 and TRBJ1-6; no clear D. This CDR3 has 12 amino acids. Germline V gene lookup returns CDR1 SEHNR and CDR2 FQNEAQ (reference sequence). Between the trimmed V and J ends, which lost 4 bases and 9 bases, there was a span of 7 bases.

This chain joins TRBV6-6 and TRBJ2-7; 12 bases align to TRBD2. Germline CDR1 MNHNY, CDR2 SVGAGI (reference sequence). Trimming removed 6 bases from V and 1 base from J; junction bases left unmatched: 4. The CDR3 covers 15 residues. CDR3 in amino acids: CASSPTSGRSYEQYF. The CDR3 DNA reads as TGTGCCAGCAGCCCGACTAGCGGGAGATCCTACGAGCAGTACTTC.

This clone appeared a single time. The chain links TRBV5-1 to TRBJ2-4, with D possibly matching TRBD1 (5 bases). The V gene's germline CDR1 is SGHRS and CDR2 YFSETQ. With 1 base removed from V and 1 base from J, the gap between germline ends came to 9 bases. The length of the CDR3 is 15 residues. DNA for the CDR3: TGCGCCAGCAGCTTGAGACAGTCTGCCAAAAACATTCAGTACTTC. This codes for CASSLRQSAKNIQYF.

This clone was counted a single time. This sequence joins TRBV7-9 and TRBJ2-5; either TRBD1 or TRBD2 may fit D (5 bases each). The J call may be faulty, since TRBJ2-7 better matches the DNA end. Per the germline V gene, CDR1 is SEHNR and CDR2 is FQNEAQ (reference sequence). The CDR3 is 15 amino acids. CDR3 sequence reads: CASSPPRGRTYEQYF. The CDR3 DNA is TGTGCCAGCAGCCCTCCCCGGGGCCGTACCTACGAGCAGTACTTC.

This clone occurred a few times. The chain links TRBV7-2 to TRBJ1-6, with D maybe TRBD1 (5 bases). V lost 5 bases and J 9 bases, leaving 11 bases between the germline ends. The CDR3 is made up of 13 amino acids. Germline V gene data show CDR1 as SGHTA and CDR2 as FQGNSA. CDR3 loop: CASSTPQGSPLHF. CDR3 DNA: TGTGCCAGCAGCACCCCCCAGGGTTCACCCCTCCACTTT.

This clone was seen only once. The CDR3 protein is CASSLLLTTPRETQYF. The CDR3 DNA reads TGTGCCAGCAGCTTATTATTGACAACTCCGAGAGAGACCCAGTACTTC. J is TRBJ2-5 and V is TRBV11-2; D call uncertain. Germline values: CDR1 SGHAT, CDR2 FQNNGV. The CDR3 runs 16 residues. The ends were cut back, 2 bases at V and 4 bases at J, with 17 bases in the middle. The full variable domain, with the rest looked up from reference TRBV11-2 and TRBJ2-5, is EAGVAQSPRYKIIEKRQSVAFWCNPISGHATLYWYQQILGQGPKLLIQFQNNGVVDDSQLPKDRFSAERLKGVDSTLKIQPAKLEDSAVYLCASSLLLTTPRETQYFGPGTRLLVL.

The chain links TRBV5-4 to TRBJ2-7, with TRBD2 matching over 14 bases. The CDR3 is 16 residues long. The trim removed 4 bases at V and 1 base at J, leaving 4 bases unmatched. CDR1 is SGHNT and CDR2 is YYREEE in the germline V gene (reference sequence). The CDR3 DNA reads as TGTGCCAGCAGCAGGGGACTAGCGGGAGCTTCCTACGAGCAGTACTTC. Translated: CASSRGLAGASYEQYF.

The rearrangement links TRBV27 to TRBJ2-1; the match to TRBD2 covers 11 bases. Germline V CDR1 and CDR2: MNHEY, SMNVEV (reference sequence). The CDR3 covers 15 residues. With V trimmed by 6 bases and J by 2 bases, 3 bases remained unmatched. Written as DNA, the CDR3 is TGTGCCAGCAGAGAGGGACTAGCGGCCTACAATGAGCAGTTCTTC. Translating it yields CASREGLAAYNEQFF.

This clone was detected a few times. The CDR3 spells CASRPRGLRLAEAFF. Here the CDR3 DNA reads TGTGCCAGCAGGCCGAGGGGGCTGCGGTTGGCTGAAGCTTTCTTT. This chain links TRBV28 with TRBJ1-1; 7 bases are a match to TRBD1. V shed 6 bases, J shed 6 bases, and the junction held 13 bases outside the gene matches. The CDR3 contains 15 residues. Germline CDR1 reads MDHEN; CDR2 reads SYDVKM. The whole variable domain, remainder taken from reference TRBV28 and TRBJ1-1, is DVKVTQSSRYLVKRTGEKVFLECVQDMDHENMFWYRQDPGLGLRLIYFSYDVKMKEKGDIPEGYSVSREKKERFSLILESASTNQTSMYLCASRPRGLRLAEAFFGQGTRLTVV.

This clone showed up just a few times. The J gene is TRBJ1-4, the V gene TRBV5-1; D is possibly TRBD1 (5 bases). CDR3 size: 14 residues. Germline loops: CDR1 SGHRS, CDR2 YFSETQ. Trimming took off 2 bases at V and 3 bases at J, with 8 bases between the two ends. The CDR3 protein is CASSFRGANEKLFF. CDR3 DNA sequence: TGCGCCAGCAGCTTTCGGGGGGCTAATGAAAAACTGTTTTTT.

CDR3 in amino acids: CASSSGQLNEKLFF. The CDR3 DNA is TGTGCCAGCAGCTCTGGACAGTTGAATGAAAAACTGTTTTTT. The genes are TRBV5-5 and TRBJ1-4; D is possibly TRBD1 (6 bases). CDR1 is SGHKS and CDR2 is YYEKEE in the germline V gene (reference sequence). The CDR3 sequence is 14 residues long. V gave up 3 bases and J gave up 5 bases, with 11 bases separating them. The full variable domain, with the rest looked up from reference TRBV5-5 and TRBJ1-4, is DAGVTQSPTHLIKTRGQQVTLRCSPISGHKSVSWYQQVLGQGPQFIFQYYEKEERGRGNFPDRFSARQFPNYSSELNVNALLLGDSALYLCASSSGQLNEKLFFGSGTQLSVL.

The chain has TRBV6-1 and TRBJ2-7; 13 nucleotides line up with TRBD2. In germline, CDR1 is MNHNS, CDR2 SASEGT. The CDR3 is made up of 15 amino acids. V trimming: 1 base; J trimming: 7 bases; junction bases outside the gene matches: 4. In DNA, the CDR3 is TGTGCCAGCAGTGAAGAGACTAGCGGGGGGTATGAGCAGTACGTC. It encodes CASSEETSGGYEQYV.